The 23 T cell receptor beta chains listed next were all sequenced from one sample in a study of blood T cell repertoires in COVID-19. TCRdb's copy holds only in-frame clones and misses some; the assay was immunoSEQ multiplex PCR. The data contain 95,000 to 100,000 clones, around 87% of them singletons. The sequenced material came from peripheral blood. Receptor source: a woman in her twenties or thirties with acute or convalescent COVID-19.

The CDR3 region is CASSLPKGGQAFNQPQHF. The CDR3 DNA reads TGTGCCAGCAGTTTACCGAAGGGAGGACAGGCCTTCAATCAGCCCCAGCATTTT. The chain links TRBV28 to TRBJ1-5, with 7 positions matching TRBD1. With 2 bases clipped from V and 3 bases from J, the junction kept 13 bases outside the gene matches. Germline values: CDR1 MDHEN, CDR2 SYDVKM. This CDR3 contains 18 residues.

The chain couples TRBV7-2 to TRBJ1-5; possible D gene TRBD1, 6 bases. This CDR3 spans 14 amino acids. Deletions cut 7 bases from V and 3 bases from J, with 13 bases between. The germline V gene encodes CDR1 SGHTA and CDR2 FQGNSA. The CDR3 is CASTRDTLNQPQHF. The CDR3 DNA sequence: TGTGCCAGCACCCGGGACACACTCAATCAGCCCCAGCATTTT.

The chain joins TRBV12-3 or TRBV12-4 to TRBJ1-5; D call uncertain. The germline V and J ends were trimmed by 1 base and 4 bases, with 5 bases remaining between them. There are 13 residues in the CDR3. CDR3 coding DNA: TGTGCCAGCAGTTTAGGAACAAATCAGCCCCAGCATTTT. Translating it yields CASSLGTNQPQHF.

V and J are TRBV19 and TRBJ2-1, with D maybe TRBD2 (5 bases). The V gene's germline CDR1 is LNHDA and CDR2 SQIVND (reference sequence). CDR3 length: 14 amino acids. With 10 bases removed from V and 6 bases from J, the gap between germline ends came to 19 bases. CDR3 coding DNA: TGTGCCACCACGGGGTGGCTAGCAGGCAATGAGCAGTTCTTC. Protein: CATTGWLAGNEQFF.

This chain connects TRBV6-1 to TRBJ2-5, with 11 nucleotides matching TRBD1. This CDR3 comprises 17 residues. CDR1 is MNHNS, CDR2 SASEGT, per germline. The J segment lost 4 bases and the V segment lost 4 bases, leaving 11 bases of the junction unmatched. The CDR3 here is CASSAIAGTGGRETQYF. In nucleotides, the CDR3 is TGTGCCAGCAGTGCTATCGCCGGGACAGGGGGTCGAGAGACCCAGTACTTC.

This clone showed up just a few times. V is TRBV28 and J is TRBJ1-2, with TRBD1 as a possible D gene (5 bases). Germline assignment: CDR1 MDHEN and CDR2 SYDVKM. This CDR3 has 13 residues. Trimming cost V 1 base and J 5 bases, with 8 bases left between them. CDR3: CASSLSDIYGYTF. The CDR3 nucleotides read TGTGCCAGCAGTTTATCGGACATTTATGGCTACACCTTC.

The gene calls are TRBV27 and TRBJ2-7; 9 nucleotides align to TRBD2. The CDR3 is 15 residues long. The V segment lost 5 bases and the J segment 2 bases; nucleotides outside the gene matches: 7. Germline CDR1 is MNHEY and CDR2 is SMNVEV (reference sequence). In DNA, the CDR3 is TGTGCCAGCAGTCCTATAGCGGGGGTGGCCTACGAGCAGTACTTC. Protein product: CASSPIAGVAYEQYF.

The chain links TRBV5-8 to TRBJ2-1, with 8 bases lining up with TRBD2. The junction had 4 bases not matched to a gene; V was cut back by 3 bases and J by 5 bases. The CDR3 runs to 14 residues. From germline, CDR1 is SGHTS and CDR2 YDEGEE. This CDR3 reads CASSSTAGDNEQFF. CDR3 in DNA: TGTGCCAGCAGCTCCACAGCGGGGGACAATGAGCAGTTCTTC.

This chain joins TRBV7-9 and TRBJ2-1; 9 nucleotides match TRBD1. There are 15 residues in the CDR3. V shed 4 bases, J shed 7 bases, and the junction held 8 bases outside the gene matches. Germline CDR1 SEHNR, CDR2 FQNEAQ (reference sequence). The CDR3 bases are TGTGCCAGCAGCTCGTACAGGGGGCATGCGAATGAGCAGTTCTTC. Amino acid sequence: CASSSYRGHANEQFF.

This clone is a singleton in its sample. This chain connects TRBV4-1 to TRBJ2-7; 7 bases fit TRBD1. This CDR3 is 15 amino acids long. Germline V lookup: CDR1 MGHRA, CDR2 YSYEKL. V lost 4 bases to trimming and J lost 2 bases; unmatched junction nucleotides: 8. The CDR3 nucleotides are TGCGCCAGCAGCCGCTCGTCCGGGACAGCCTACGAGCAGTACTTC. It yields the protein CASSRSSGTAYEQYF.

The chain has TRBV7-9 and TRBJ1-3; TRBD1 agrees at 9 bases. J was trimmed by 2 bases and V by 8 bases; bases with no gene match: 7. Germline CDR1 SEHNR, CDR2 FQNEAQ (reference sequence). This CDR3 has 15 residues. Written as DNA, the CDR3 is TGTGCCAGCCACACAGGGGGCGCTCCTGGAAACACCATATATTTT. It specifies CASHTGGAPGNTIYF.

This chain connects TRBV7-2 to TRBJ1-2; TRBD1 agrees at 8 bases. Germline V gene data show CDR1 as SGHTA and CDR2 as FQGNSA. V gave up 1 base and J gave up 2 bases; unmatched junction bases: 0. CDR3 length: 14 amino acids. This CDR3 reads CASSLGTGNYGYTF. The CDR3, as DNA: TGTGCCAGCAGCTTAGGGACAGGGAACTATGGCTACACCTTC. Looking up the rest from reference TRBV7-2 and TRBJ1-2 gives the full variable domain: GAGVSQSPSNKVTEKGKDVELRCDPISGHTALYWYRQSLGQGLEFLIYFQGNSAPDKSGLPSDRFSAERTGGSVSTLTIQRTQQEDSAVYLCASSLGTGNYGYTFGSGTRLTVV.

This chain joins TRBV3-1 (or the pseudogene TRBV3-2) and TRBJ2-1; 7 bases agree with TRBD2. The CDR3 runs to 14 residues. The V gene's germline CDR1 is LGHDT and CDR2 YNNKEL (reference sequence). V lost 0 bases, J lost 7 bases, and 3 bases stayed unmatched. CDR3 loop: CASSQEGGENEQFF. In DNA form, the CDR3 reads TGTGCCAGCAGCCAAGAGGGGGGGGAGAATGAGCAGTTCTTC.

V usage is TRBV15 and J usage is TRBJ2-3; D not resolved. CDR1 and CDR2 from the germline V gene are LNHNV and YYDKDF (reference sequence). CDR3 length equals 14 residues. The ends were cut back, 2 bases at V and 6 bases at J, with 12 bases in the middle. CDR3 nucleotide sequence: TGTGCCACCAGCAGAATCCTCGGTGGTGATACGCAGTATTTT. Protein product: CATSRILGGDTQYF.

The chain is built from TRBV2 and TRBJ2-7; possibly TRBD2 for D (5 bases). Deletions cut 8 bases from V and 5 bases from J, with 7 bases between. CDR1 is SNHLY, CDR2 FYNNEI, per germline. This CDR3 is 10 amino acids long. CDR3 nucleotides: TGTGCCAGCGAGGGAAACGAGCAGTACTTC. Its protein is CASEGNEQYF.

The J gene is TRBJ2-1, the V gene TRBV9; TRBD1 agrees at 7 bases. Per germline, CDR1 SGDLS and CDR2 YYNGEE. The CDR3 spans 15 residues. V lost 3 bases and J lost 2; bases outside the gene matches: 5. The CDR3 protein is CASSARQGTYNEQFF. In nucleotides, the CDR3 is TGTGCCAGCAGCGCCAGACAGGGCACCTACAATGAGCAGTTCTTC. The whole variable domain, filled in from reference TRBV9 and TRBJ2-1, reads DSGVTQTPKHLITATGQRVTLRCSPRSGDLSVYWYQQSLDQGLQFLIQYYNGEERAKGNILERFSAQQFPDLHSELNLSSLELGDSALYFCASSARQGTYNEQFFGPGTRLTVL.

This rearrangement joins TRBV7-8 to TRBJ1-6, with TRBD1 matching 7 bases. CDR3 length equals 13 residues. Germline V gives CDR1 SGHVS, CDR2 FQNEAQ. V shed 5 bases and J 8 bases; nucleotides not matched to a gene: 3. Here the CDR3 reads CASSRDRYSPLHF. As DNA, the CDR3 is TGTGCCAGCAGCCGGGACAGATATTCACCCCTCCACTTT.

This chain uses TRBV11-2 with TRBJ1-4; D is perhaps TRBD1 (5 bases). The germline V gene encodes CDR1 SGHAT and CDR2 FQNNGV. CDR3 length: 14 residues. The ends were cut back, 5 bases at V and 4 bases at J, with 11 bases in the middle. The CDR3 loop is CASSNRKSNEKLFF. The DNA for the CDR3 is TGTGCCAGCAGCAACAGGAAAAGTAATGAAAAACTGTTTTTT.

This rearrangement joins TRBV5-1 to TRBJ2-3; 7 nucleotides align to TRBD1. J was trimmed by 3 bases and V by 6 bases; bases with no gene match: 7. The CDR3 totals 14 residues. Germline V CDR1 and CDR2: SGHRS, YFSETQ. CDR3 amino acids: CASIGTVGTDTQYF. The CDR3 nucleotides are TGCGCCAGCATCGGGACAGTTGGGACAGATACGCAGTATTTT.

This chain uses TRBV5-6 with TRBJ1-2, with TRBD1 matching 9 bases. The V and J ends lost 4 bases and 5 bases, in that order; junction bases with no gene match: 6. CDR1 and CDR2 from the germline V gene are SGHDT and YYEEEE. The CDR3 has 14 residues. CDR3 in DNA: TGTGCCAGCAGCCCCCCGGGACAGGGTTATGGCTACACCTTC. It translates to CASSPPGQGYGYTF.

The chain combines TRBV6-5 with TRBJ2-7; D unclear. The CDR3 runs to 15 residues. V shed 0 bases and J shed 0 bases, with 9 bases lying between them. Germline V lookup: CDR1 MNHEY, CDR2 SVGAGI. The CDR3 here is CASSYSQFGSYEQYF. Written as DNA, the CDR3 is TGTGCCAGCAGTTACTCTCAATTCGGCTCCTACGAGCAGTACTTC.

This clone was detected a few times. The rearrangement joins TRBV5-1 to TRBJ2-7, with D maybe TRBD1 (5 bases). The CDR3 length is 13 residues. The germline gives CDR1 SGHRS, CDR2 YFSETQ. Trimming removed 4 bases from V and 2 bases from J, with 10 bases in between. For the CDR3, the DNA is TGCGCCAGCAGCCCCCTGACAGCCTACGAGCAGTACTTC. Translating gives CASSPLTAYEQYF.

This CDR3 reads CATRQGAGYTF. The DNA for the CDR3 is TGTGCCACCAGGCAGGGTGCTGGCTACACCTTC. The J gene is TRBJ1-2, the V gene TRBV15, with a weak D call TRBD1 (5 bases). The CDR3 totals 11 residues. V was trimmed by 6 bases and J by 7 bases, leaving 9 bases between them. The germline gives CDR1 LNHNV, CDR2 YYDKDF (reference sequence).